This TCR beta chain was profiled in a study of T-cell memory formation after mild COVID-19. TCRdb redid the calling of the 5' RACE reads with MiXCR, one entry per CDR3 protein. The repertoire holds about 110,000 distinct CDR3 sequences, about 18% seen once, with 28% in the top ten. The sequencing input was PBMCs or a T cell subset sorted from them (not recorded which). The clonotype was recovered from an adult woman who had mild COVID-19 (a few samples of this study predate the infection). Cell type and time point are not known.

CDR3 protein: CASSFGLAGASYEQYF. In DNA, the CDR3 is TGTGCCAGCAGCTTTGGACTAGCGGGGGCTTCCTACGAGCAGTACTTC. The chain links TRBV5-4 to TRBJ2-7, with 13 bases lining up with TRBD2. The CDR3 spans 16 residues. CDR1 and CDR2 (germline): SGHNT, YYREEE (reference sequence). V lost 2 bases, J lost 1 base, and 3 bases stayed unmatched.